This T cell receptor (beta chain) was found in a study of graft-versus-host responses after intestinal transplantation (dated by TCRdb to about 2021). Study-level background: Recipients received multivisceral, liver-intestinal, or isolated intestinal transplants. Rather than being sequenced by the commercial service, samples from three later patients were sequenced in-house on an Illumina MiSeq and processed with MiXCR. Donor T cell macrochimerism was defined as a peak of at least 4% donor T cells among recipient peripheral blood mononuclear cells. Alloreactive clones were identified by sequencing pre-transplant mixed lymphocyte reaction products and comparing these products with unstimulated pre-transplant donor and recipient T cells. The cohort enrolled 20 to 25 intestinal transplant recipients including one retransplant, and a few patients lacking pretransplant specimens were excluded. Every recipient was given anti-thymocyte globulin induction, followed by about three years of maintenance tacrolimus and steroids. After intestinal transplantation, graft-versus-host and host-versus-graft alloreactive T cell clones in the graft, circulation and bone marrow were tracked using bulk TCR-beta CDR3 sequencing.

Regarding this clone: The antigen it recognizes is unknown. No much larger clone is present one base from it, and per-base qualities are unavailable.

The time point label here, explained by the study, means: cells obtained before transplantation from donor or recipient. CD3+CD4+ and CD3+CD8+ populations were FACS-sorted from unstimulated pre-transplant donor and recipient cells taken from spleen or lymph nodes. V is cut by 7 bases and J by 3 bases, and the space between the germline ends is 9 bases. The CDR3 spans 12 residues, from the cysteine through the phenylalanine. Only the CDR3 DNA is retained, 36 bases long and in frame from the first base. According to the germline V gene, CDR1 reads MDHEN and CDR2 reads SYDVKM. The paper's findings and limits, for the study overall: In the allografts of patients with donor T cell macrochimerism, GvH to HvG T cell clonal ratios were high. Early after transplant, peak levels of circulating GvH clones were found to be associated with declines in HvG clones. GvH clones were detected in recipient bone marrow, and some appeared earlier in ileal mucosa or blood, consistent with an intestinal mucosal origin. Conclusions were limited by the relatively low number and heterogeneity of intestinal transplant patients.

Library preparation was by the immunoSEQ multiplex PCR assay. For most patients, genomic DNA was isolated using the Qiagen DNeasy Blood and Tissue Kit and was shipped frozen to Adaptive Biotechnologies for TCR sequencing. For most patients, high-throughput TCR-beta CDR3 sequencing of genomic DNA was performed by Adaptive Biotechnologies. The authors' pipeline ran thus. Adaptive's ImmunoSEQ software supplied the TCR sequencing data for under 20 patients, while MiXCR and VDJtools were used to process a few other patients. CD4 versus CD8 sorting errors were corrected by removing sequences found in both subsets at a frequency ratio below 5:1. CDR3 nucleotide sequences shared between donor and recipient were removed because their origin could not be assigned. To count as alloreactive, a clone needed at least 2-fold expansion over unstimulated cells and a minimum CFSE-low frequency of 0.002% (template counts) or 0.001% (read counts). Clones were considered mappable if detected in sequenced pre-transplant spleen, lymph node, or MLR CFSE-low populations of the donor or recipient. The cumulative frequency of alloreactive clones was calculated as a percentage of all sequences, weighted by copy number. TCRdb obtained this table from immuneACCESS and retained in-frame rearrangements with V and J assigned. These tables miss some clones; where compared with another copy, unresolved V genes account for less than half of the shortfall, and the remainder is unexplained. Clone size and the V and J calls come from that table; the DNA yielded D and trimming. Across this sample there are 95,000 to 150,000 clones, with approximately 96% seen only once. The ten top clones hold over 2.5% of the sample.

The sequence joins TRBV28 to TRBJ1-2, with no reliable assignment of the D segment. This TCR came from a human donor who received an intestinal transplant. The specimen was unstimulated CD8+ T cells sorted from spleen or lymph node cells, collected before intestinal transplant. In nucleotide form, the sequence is TGTGCCAGCAATTTCGGTGACTATGGCTACACCTTC. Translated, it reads CASNFGDYGYTF.